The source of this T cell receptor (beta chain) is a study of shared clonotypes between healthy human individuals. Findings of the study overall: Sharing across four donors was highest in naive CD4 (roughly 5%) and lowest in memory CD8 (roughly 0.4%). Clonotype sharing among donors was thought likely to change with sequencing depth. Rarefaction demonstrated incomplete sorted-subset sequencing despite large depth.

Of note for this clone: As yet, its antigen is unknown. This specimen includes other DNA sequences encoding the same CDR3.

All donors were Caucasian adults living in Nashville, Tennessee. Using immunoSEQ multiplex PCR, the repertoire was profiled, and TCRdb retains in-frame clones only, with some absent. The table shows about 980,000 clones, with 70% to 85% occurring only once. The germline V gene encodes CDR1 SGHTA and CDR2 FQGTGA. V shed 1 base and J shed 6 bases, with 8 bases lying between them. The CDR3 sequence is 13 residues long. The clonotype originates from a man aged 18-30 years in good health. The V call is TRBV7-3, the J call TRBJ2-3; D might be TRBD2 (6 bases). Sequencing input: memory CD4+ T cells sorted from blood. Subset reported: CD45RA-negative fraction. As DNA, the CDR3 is TGTGCCAGCAGCTTAAGCCGGGGGGATACGCAGTATTTT. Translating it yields CASSLSRGDTQYF.